This passage covers 28 T cell receptor beta chains from one sample sequenced in a study of shared clonotypes between healthy human individuals. Profiling relied on immunoSEQ multiplex PCR, and the TCRdb table lists in-frame clones only, not all of them. The sample lists 2 million to 3 million clones; roughly 93% were seen once. The sequencing input was naive CD4+ T cells from PBMCs. Subset defined: CD45RA+ positively selected. The source is a man younger than 30 in good health. Some clones in this sample may be carry-over from other donors' samples.

J is TRBJ1-1 and V is TRBV6-5; tentative D call: TRBD1 (5 bases). Germline V gene data show CDR1 as MNHEY and CDR2 as SVGAGI. V was trimmed by 1 base and J by 2 bases, leaving 11 bases between them. This CDR3 region has 15 residues. The CDR3 is CASSYFPTGNTEAFF. In DNA form, the CDR3 reads TGTGCCAGCAGTTACTTTCCTACAGGAAACACTGAAGCTTTCTTT.

This clone was seen just once. The chain couples TRBV6-6 to TRBJ2-1; tentatively, D is TRBD1 (6 bases). Per the germline V gene, CDR1 is MNHNY and CDR2 is SVGAGI (reference sequence). The CDR3 runs 13 residues. Deletions cut 6 bases from V and 4 bases from J, with 10 bases between. In nucleotides, the CDR3 is TGTGCCAGCAGGCCGGACAGTTACAATGAGCAGTTCTTC. It encodes CASRPDSYNEQFF.

This clone was counted between two and nine times. The rearrangement links TRBV10-3 to TRBJ1-5; D not resolved. V gave up 4 bases and J gave up 6 bases, with 10 bases separating them. From germline, CDR1 is ENHRY and CDR2 SYGVKD. The CDR3 is 13 amino acids. DNA for the CDR3: TGTGCCATCAGTGGAGGGTATAGTCAGCCCCAGCATTTT. It yields the protein CAISGGYSQPQHF.

On this clone itself: Other DNA sequences in this sample translate to the same CDR3. The rearrangement links TRBV5-1 to TRBJ2-3; 7 nucleotides align to TRBD2. V dropped 2 bases and J dropped 3; count of bases not matched to a gene: 6. The germline gives CDR1 SGHRS, CDR2 YFSETQ. This CDR3 contains 15 residues. The CDR3: CASSFAGDGTDTQYF. The DNA of the CDR3 is TGCGCCAGCAGCTTTGCGGGAGATGGGACAGATACGCAGTATTTT.

This chain connects TRBV7-2 to TRBJ2-1; D possibly uses TRBD1 or TRBD2 (6 bases each). Germline V gene lookup returns CDR1 SGHTA and CDR2 FQGNSA. Trimming shortened V by 5 bases and J by 12 bases, and 14 bases separated the two germline ends. The CDR3 is 12 residues long. CDR3 bases: TGTGCCAGCAGCCTCCCTGGGGGGCGGCAGTTCTTC. Protein sequence: CASSLPGGRQFF.

The DNA for the CDR3 is TGTGCCAGCAGCTTAAGTCAGCAGGGGGCCTCTGAAGCTTTCTTT. As protein: CASSLSQQGASEAFF. The chain combines TRBV11-3 with TRBJ1-1; TRBD1 matches at 8 bases. The CDR3 runs 15 residues. Germline trimming cut 2 bases from V and 6 bases from J; bases unmatched to any gene: 8. The germline V gene has CDR1 SGHNT and CDR2 YENEEA.

This chain uses TRBV11-1 with TRBJ2-3; D possibly corresponds to TRBD2 (5 bases). The CDR3 consists of 14 residues. CDR1 is SGHAT and CDR2 is FQDESV in the germline V gene (reference sequence). The ends were cut back, 1 base at V and 3 bases at J, with 8 bases in the middle. This chain's CDR3 is CASSLGGFTDTQYF. CDR3 nucleotide sequence: TGTGCCAGCAGCTTAGGAGGGTTTACAGATACGCAGTATTTT.

A word on this clone: The same CDR3 is also encoded by other DNA sequences in this sample. J is TRBJ2-3 and V is TRBV15; no clear D gene. In germline, CDR1 is LNHNV, CDR2 YYDKDF (reference sequence). This CDR3 comprises 12 residues. The V and J ends lost 3 bases and 3 bases respectively, with 4 bases between them. The CDR3 DNA is TGTGCCACCAGCAGGGAGACAGATACGCAGTATTTT. Its translation is CATSRETDTQYF.

The rearrangement joins TRBV6-6 to TRBJ2-7; TRBD1 might be the D (5 bases). V lost 2 bases and J 2 bases, leaving 13 bases between the germline ends. Per germline, CDR1 MNHNY and CDR2 SVGAGI (reference sequence). This CDR3 is built from 15 residues. The CDR3 DNA follows: TGTGCCAGCAGTTACACGACAGAATCTACCTACGAGCAGTACTTC. It yields the protein CASSYTTESTYEQYF.

The chain has TRBV6-1 and TRBJ1-5; D is undetermined. CDR3 length equals 15 residues. Looked up from germline, CDR1 is MNHNS and CDR2 is SASEGT. Trimming stripped 3 bases from V and 3 bases from J, with 12 bases between. CDR3 protein: CASSDQGVFNQPQHF. The CDR3 nucleotides read TGTGCCAGCAGTGACCAAGGAGTTTTCAATCAGCCCCAGCATTTT.

The chain has TRBV28 and TRBJ2-1; TRBD2 matches at 7 bases. Germline trimming cut 2 bases from V and 4 bases from J; bases unmatched to any gene: 11. From germline, CDR1 is MDHEN and CDR2 SYDVKM. The CDR3 runs 17 residues. Written as DNA, the CDR3 is TGTGCCAGCAGTTTACCGCCCGGGGGGAGGGCGTACAATGAGCAGTTCTTC. The encoded protein is CASSLPPGGRAYNEQFF.

The J gene is TRBJ2-7, the V gene TRBV5-1; 11 bases match TRBD1. The CDR3 runs to 13 residues. Trimming took 5 bases from V and 3 from J; bases not matched to a gene: 1. Germline CDR1 SGHRS, CDR2 YFSETQ. CDR3 amino acids: CASRGTGGYEQYF. Here the CDR3 DNA reads TGCGCCAGCAGAGGGACAGGGGGCTACGAGCAGTACTTC.

V is TRBV5-1 and J is TRBJ2-1; maybe TRBD1 (6 bases). The CDR3 extends over 13 amino acids. Trimming stripped 4 bases from V and 10 bases from J, with 15 bases between. The germline V gene encodes CDR1 SGHRS and CDR2 YFSETQ. The CDR3 DNA is TGCGCCAGCAGCAATATGACAGGCGGAGAGCAGTTCTTC. Amino acids: CASSNMTGGEQFF. Supplemented by reference TRBV5-1 and TRBJ2-1, the full variable domain reads KAGVTQTPRYLIKTRGQQVTLSCSPISGHRSVSWYQQTPGQGLQFLFEYFSETQRNKGNFPGRFSGRQFSNSRSEMNVSTLELGDSALYLCASSNMTGGEQFFGPGTRLTVL.

V gene TRBV7-9 combines with J gene TRBJ2-5; D might be TRBD2 (6 bases). The J call may be mistaken, given a closer DNA end match to TRBJ2-7. Germline values: CDR1 SEHNR, CDR2 FQNEAQ (reference sequence). The CDR3 contains 14 residues. CDR3: CASSFLASSYEQYF. CDR3 sequence (DNA): TGTGCCAGCAGCTTCCTAGCGAGCTCCTACGAGCAGTACTTC.

V gene TRBV4-2 combines with J gene TRBJ2-3; D is possibly TRBD2 (6 bases). The CDR3 is 17 residues long. The V end lost 4 bases, the J end lost 6 bases, and 23 bases lay between the germline ends. Germline V gives CDR1 LGHNA, CDR2 YNFKEQ. The CDR3 DNA reads as TGTGCCAGCAGCCGAGGGGATTTGACTAGTAGGTGGGATACGCAGTATTTT. Its translation is CASSRGDLTSRWDTQYF.

V is TRBV2 and J is TRBJ2-1; a possible D gene is TRBD2 (6 bases). This CDR3 has 16 residues. Trimming shortened V by 5 bases and J by 8 bases, and 22 bases separated the two germline ends. In germline, CDR1 is SNHLY, CDR2 FYNNEI. The CDR3 here is CASSSPLAPRRDEQFF. CDR3 DNA sequence: TGTGCCAGCAGTTCTCCTCTAGCGCCGCGGAGGGATGAGCAGTTCTTC.

The V gene is TRBV19, the J gene TRBJ1-5; no definite D call. The V end was cut by 3 bases, the J end by 4 bases, with 13 bases between. The V gene's germline CDR1 is LNHDA and CDR2 SQIVND (reference sequence). The CDR3 is 15 amino acids. The CDR3 here is CASSIGLAGNQPQHF. CDR3 DNA sequence: TGTGCCAGTAGTATCGGTTTGGCAGGTAATCAGCCCCAGCATTTT.

The rearrangement joins TRBV11-2 to TRBJ2-1; possible D gene TRBD1, 5 bases. V was cut by 2 bases and J by 10 bases, with 9 bases left in between. The V gene's germline CDR1 is SGHAT and CDR2 FQNNGV. The CDR3 sequence is 12 residues long. The CDR3, as DNA: TGTGCCAGCAGCTTACCGAAGGGGGAGCAGTTCTTC. It is translated as CASSLPKGEQFF.

For this clone: Other DNA sequences within the sample encode an identical CDR3. The chain couples TRBV28 to TRBJ2-6, with TRBD2 as a possible D gene (5 bases). This CDR3 contains 15 residues. The ends were cut back, 3 bases at V and 0 bases at J, with 6 bases in the middle. CDR1 MDHEN and CDR2 SYDVKM come from the germline V gene. CDR3 amino acids: CASSFGGSGANVLTF. CDR3 sequence (DNA): TGTGCCAGCAGTTTTGGAGGCTCTGGGGCCAACGTCCTGACTTTC.

The rearrangement links TRBV5-1 to TRBJ1-2, with 10 bases fitting TRBD1. Germline CDR1 SGHRS, CDR2 YFSETQ. The CDR3 runs 18 residues. V gave up 3 bases and J gave up 0 bases; unmatched junction bases: 11. CDR3: CASSSTTRDRGPNYGYTF. As DNA, the CDR3 is TGCGCCAGCAGCTCCACAACGAGGGACAGGGGACCTAACTATGGCTACACCTTC.

This clone appeared once. The chain has TRBV25-1 and TRBJ2-5; weak D call: TRBD1 (5 bases). The J call is in doubt because the DNA end fits TRBJ2-7 better. From germline, CDR1 is MGHDK and CDR2 SYGVNS. The CDR3 has 13 residues. CDR3 amino acids: CASRQGARDEQYF. CDR3 DNA sequence: TGTGCCAGCAGGCAAGGGGCCAGGGACGAGCAGTACTTC.

V is TRBV15 and J is TRBJ1-2; D may be TRBD1 (6 bases). The V end was cut by 5 bases, the J end by 6 bases, with 13 bases between. The CDR3 has 13 amino acids. Germline V CDR1 and CDR2: LNHNV, YYDKDF (reference sequence). The CDR3 DNA reads TGTGCCACCAGCTCGGGACATCCGGATGGCTACACCTTC. It translates to CATSSGHPDGYTF.

This sequence joins TRBV5-4 and TRBJ1-3, with D perhaps TRBD1 (5 bases). The germline CDR1 and CDR2 sequences are SGHNT and YYREEE (reference sequence). Trimming left V 4 bases short and J 8 bases short, with 16 bases between. CDR3 length: 14 amino acids. CDR3 region: CASSPGIGADTIYF. The DNA for the CDR3 is TGTGCCAGCAGCCCTGGGATTGGGGCAGACACCATATATTTT.

The chain combines TRBV9 with TRBJ2-5, with 12 bases fitting TRBD1. Germline CDR1 and CDR2: SGDLS and YYNGEE. After removal of 0 bases from V and 5 bases from J, the junction contained 8 bases not matched to a gene. The CDR3 extends over 17 amino acids. CDR3 amino acids: CASSVAGGTGGSETQYF. For the CDR3, the DNA is TGTGCCAGCAGCGTAGCAGGGGGGACAGGGGGCTCGGAGACCCAGTACTTC.

The V and J genes are TRBV2 and TRBJ1-5; D is unresolved. The V and J ends lost 3 bases and 6 bases respectively, with 12 bases between them. Germline CDR1 SNHLY, CDR2 FYNNEI. This CDR3 is 14 amino acids long. Written as DNA, the CDR3 is TGTGCCAGCAGTGATCTCGTCGGAGGTCAGCCCCAGCATTTT. Translation: CASSDLVGGQPQHF.

This clone was counted only a few times. The chain recombines TRBV2 with TRBJ1-2; D is ambiguous. V was pared by 5 bases and J by 3 bases, with 10 bases between. The germline CDR1 and CDR2 sequences are SNHLY and FYNNEI. The CDR3 runs 13 residues. The DNA of the CDR3 is TGTGCCAGCAGTAGGAAGGGCGACTATGGCTACACCTTC. Protein: CASSRKGDYGYTF.

The chain joins TRBV5-1 to TRBJ1-5; 9 bases align to TRBD1. CDR3 length: 16 amino acids. V trimming: 4 bases; J trimming: 6 bases; junction bases outside the gene matches: 11. In germline, CDR1 is SGHRS, CDR2 YFSETQ. The CDR3 DNA reads TGCGCCAGCAGCCTTACAGGGGGCGAGTGGCCTCAGCCCCAGCATTTT. Translating gives CASSLTGGEWPQPQHF.

Of note for this clone: The same CDR3 is also encoded by other DNA sequences in this sample. The gene calls are TRBV19 and TRBJ2-2, with D uncertain. Between the trimmed V and J ends, which lost 3 bases and 1 base, there was a span of 6 bases. CDR3 size: 14 residues. Per the germline V gene, CDR1 is LNHDA and CDR2 is SQIVND (reference sequence). DNA for the CDR3: TGTGCCAGTAGTATTCTCATGAACACCGGGGAGCTGTTTTTT. This translates into CASSILMNTGELFF.